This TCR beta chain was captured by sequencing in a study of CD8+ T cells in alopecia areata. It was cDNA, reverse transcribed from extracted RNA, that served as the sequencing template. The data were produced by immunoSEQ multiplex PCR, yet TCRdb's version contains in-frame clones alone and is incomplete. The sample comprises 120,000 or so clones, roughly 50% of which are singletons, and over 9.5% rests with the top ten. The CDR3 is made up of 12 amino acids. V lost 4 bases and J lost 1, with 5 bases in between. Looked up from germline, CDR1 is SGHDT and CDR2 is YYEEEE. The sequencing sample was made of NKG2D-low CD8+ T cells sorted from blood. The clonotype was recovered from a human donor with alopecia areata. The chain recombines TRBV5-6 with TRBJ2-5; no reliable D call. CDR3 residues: CASSSPQETQYF. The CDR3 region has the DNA TGTGCCAGCAGCAGCCCCCAAGAGACCCAGTACTTC.